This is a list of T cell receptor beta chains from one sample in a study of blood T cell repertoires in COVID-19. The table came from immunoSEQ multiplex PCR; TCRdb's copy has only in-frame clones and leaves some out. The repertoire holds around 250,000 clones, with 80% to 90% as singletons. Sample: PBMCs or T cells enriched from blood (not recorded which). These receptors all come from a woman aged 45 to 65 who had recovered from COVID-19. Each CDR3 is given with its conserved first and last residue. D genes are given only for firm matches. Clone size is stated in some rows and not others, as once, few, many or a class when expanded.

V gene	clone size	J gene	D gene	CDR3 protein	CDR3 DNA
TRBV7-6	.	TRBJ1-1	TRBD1	CASSQGGAGVNTEAFF	TGTGCCAGCAGCCAGGGGGGCGCCGGGGTGAACACTGAAGCTTTCTTT
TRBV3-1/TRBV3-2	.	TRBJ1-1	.	CASSQGGGGTAATEAFF	TGTGCCAGCAGCCAAGGGGGGGGCGGAACGGCGGCCACTGAAGCTTTCTTT
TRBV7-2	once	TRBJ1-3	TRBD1	CASSSTGGRGNTIYF	TGTGCCAGCAGCTCGACAGGGGGTCGAGGAAACACCATATATTTT
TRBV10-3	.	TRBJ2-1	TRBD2	CAIAGGRAGEQFF	TGTGCCATCGCCGGCGGGAGGGCCGGTGAGCAGTTCTTC
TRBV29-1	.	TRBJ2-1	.	CSVLVFRPESSYNEQFF	TGCAGCGTTCTTGTATTTCGCCCGGAGAGCTCCTACAATGAGCAGTTCTTC
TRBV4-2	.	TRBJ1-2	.	CASSQSDTSVNGYTF	TGTGCCAGCAGCCAGTCGGATACCAGCGTTAATGGCTACACCTTC
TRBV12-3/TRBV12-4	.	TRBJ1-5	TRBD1	CASNRGMQPQHF	TGTGCCAGCAACAGGGGTATGCAGCCCCAGCATTTT
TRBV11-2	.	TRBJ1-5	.	CASSPSETEPQHF	TGTGCCAGCAGCCCTAGTGAGACGGAGCCCCAGCATTTT
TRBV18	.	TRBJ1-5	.	CASSPLSTGPFSNQPQHF	TGTGCCAGCTCACCACTAAGTACAGGACCCTTTAGCAATCAGCCCCAGCATTTT
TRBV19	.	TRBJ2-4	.	CASSNWAMAQGAKNIQYF	TGTGCCAGTAGTAACTGGGCTATGGCCCAGGGGGCCAAAAACATTCAGTACTTC
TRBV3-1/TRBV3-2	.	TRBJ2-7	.	CASSPGSSYEQYF	TGTGCCAGCAGCCCGGGTAGCTCCTACGAGCAGTACTTC
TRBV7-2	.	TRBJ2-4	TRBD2	CASSLDLTSGRTLSIQYF	TGTGCCAGCAGCTTAGACCTGACTAGCGGGAGGACACTCAGCATTCAGTACTTC
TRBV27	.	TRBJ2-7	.	CASSLSVGVVSYEQYF	TGTGCCAGCAGTTTATCTGTAGGGGTAGTCTCCTACGAGCAGTACTTC
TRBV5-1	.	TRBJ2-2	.	CASSPPGVFGTGELFF	TGCGCCAGCAGCCCCCCGGGGGTTTTCGGCACCGGGGAGCTGTTTTTT
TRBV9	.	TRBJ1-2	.	CASSPSAGYGYTF	TGTGCCAGCAGCCCAAGTGCAGGGTATGGCTACACCTTC
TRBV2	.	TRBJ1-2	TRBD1	CASTDRGYGYTF	TGTGCCAGCACTGACAGGGGGTATGGCTACACCTTC
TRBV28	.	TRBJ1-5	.	CASSSGGLGQPQHF	TGTGCCAGCAGTTCGGGGGGGCTAGGTCAGCCCCAGCATTTT
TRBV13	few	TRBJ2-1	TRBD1	CASSFNNRGLEQFF	TGTGCCAGCAGCTTCAACAACAGGGGGCTTGAGCAGTTCTTC
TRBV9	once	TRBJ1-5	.	CASSVDNRLQPQHF	TGTGCCAGCAGCGTAGACAACAGGCTACAGCCCCAGCATTTT
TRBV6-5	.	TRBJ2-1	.	CASTLGQYNEQFF	TGTGCCAGCACCTTGGGACAATACAATGAGCAGTTCTTC
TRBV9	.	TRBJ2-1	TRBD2	CASSLRLAGGKYNEQFF	TGTGCCAGCAGCCTCAGACTAGCGGGAGGGAAGTACAATGAGCAGTTCTTC
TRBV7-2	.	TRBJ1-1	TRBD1	CASSLPTGGANTEAFF	TGTGCCAGCAGCTTACCGACAGGGGGCGCGAACACTGAAGCTTTCTTT
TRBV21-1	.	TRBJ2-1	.	CASSRPDRVPPYEQFF	TGTGCCAGCAGCAGACCAGACAGGGTCCCTCCCTATGAGCAGTTCTTC
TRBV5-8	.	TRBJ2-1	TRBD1	CASSSEGQSSYNEQFF	TGTGCCAGCAGCTCCGAGGGACAGAGCTCCTACAATGAGCAGTTCTTC
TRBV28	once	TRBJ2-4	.	CASSLGVGLHF	TGTGCCAGCAGCCTAGGGGTAGGGCTGCACTTC
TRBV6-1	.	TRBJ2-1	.	CASSEGFSYNEQFF	TGTGCCAGCAGTGAGGGCTTCTCCTACAATGAGCAGTTCTTC
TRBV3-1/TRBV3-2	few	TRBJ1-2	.	CASSQRTSNYGYTF	TGTGCCAGCAGCCAAAGAACGAGTAACTATGGCTACACCTTC
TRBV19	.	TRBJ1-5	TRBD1	CASSMRQGALENQPQHF	TGTGCCAGTAGTATGCGACAGGGGGCCTTAGAGAATCAGCCCCAGCATTTT
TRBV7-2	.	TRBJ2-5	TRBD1	CASTLNRVRGETQYF	TGTGCCAGCACCTTAAACAGGGTCAGGGGGGAGACCCAGTACTTC
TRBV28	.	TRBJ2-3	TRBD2	CASSLAYSGSLLVDTDTQYF	TGTGCCAGCAGTTTAGCTTATAGCGGGAGTTTATTGGTTGATACAGATACGCAGTATTTT
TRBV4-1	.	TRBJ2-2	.	CASSQHTQGTGELFF	TGCGCCAGCAGCCAACATACCCAGGGCACCGGGGAGCTGTTTTTT
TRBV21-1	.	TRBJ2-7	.	CASSKWAGVDEQYF	TGTGCCAGCAGCAAGTGGGCAGGGGTCGACGAGCAGTACTTC